This TCR beta chain was sequenced in a study of T cell repertoires in cytomegalovirus infection. As for the study in general: Well-studied HLA-B-restricted epitopes and recently identified HLA-C-restricted epitopes of CMV were both used in the study.

Regarding this clonotype: Its antigen is not known.

TCRdb re-called the reads through MiXCR, storing one row per CDR3 protein. The sample yields 550,000 to 700,000 distinct CDR3 sequences, roughly 43% seen once. V was shortened by 3 bases and J by 4 bases, with 9 bases between the two germline ends. Per the germline V gene, CDR1 is LNHDA and CDR2 is SQIVND (reference sequence). The CDR3 is 13 amino acids. General study results and limits: Accumulated public TCR beta family frequency recognized individuals carrying CMV together with the relevant HLA.

The sequencing here drew on cultured PBMCs, taken from culture after CMV antigen stimulation. The sequence was collected from a human donor in good health (CMV status not recorded). Some clones in this sample may be carry-over from other donors' samples. The V gene is TRBV19, the J gene TRBJ1-1; D uncertain. This chain's CDR3 is CASSISLGTEAFF. The DNA for the CDR3 is TGTGCCAGTAGTATTTCATTGGGCACTGAAGCTTTCTTT.